The 23 T cell receptor beta chains presented below share a single source sample, sequenced in a study of CD8 T cells in Susac syndrome. Reverse transcription of about 0.45 to 1 ug RNA was performed with random hexamers. TCRdb ran MiXCR on the immunoSEQ multiplex PCR reads and lists one entry per CDR3 protein. Of fewer than 350,000 distinct CDR3 sequences listed, about 91% are singletons. Source material: CD4+ T cells from PBMCs. The receptor set was obtained from a human donor with multiple sclerosis.

The CDR3 loop is CASSQSSGIGYEQYF. In DNA form, the CDR3 reads TGTGCCAGCAGCCAGAGTAGCGGGATAGGCTACGAGCAGTACTTC. V is TRBV3-1 and J is TRBJ2-7; 8 nucleotides align to TRBD2. The CDR3 consists of 15 residues. Germline V gene lookup returns CDR1 LGHDT and CDR2 YNNKEL (reference sequence). The V gene end was trimmed by 3 bases and the J gene end by 3 bases; junction bases not matched to a gene: 7.

The chain uses TRBV20-1 and TRBJ1-6, with a tentative D call TRBD1 (6 bases). The V gene lost 0 bases and the J gene lost 6 bases, with 6 bases spanning the gap. The CDR3 runs 13 residues. Germline lookup yields CDR1 DFQATT and CDR2 SNEGSKA (reference sequence). The CDR3 protein is CSARDRGNSPLHF. The CDR3 DNA is TGCAGTGCTAGAGACAGGGGTAATTCACCCCTCCACTTT.

The chain uses TRBV5-1 and TRBJ2-6; D is possibly TRBD2 (6 bases). The CDR3 extends over 17 amino acids. Trimming removed 0 bases at V and 0 bases at J, with 10 bases between. Germline-derived CDR1 and CDR2 are SGHRS and YFSETQ. The CDR3 nucleotides read TGCGCCAGCAGCTTGGTAGGCGGGACCTCTGGGGCCAACGTCCTGACTTTC. Translation gives CASSLVGGTSGANVLTF.

The chain has TRBV7-3 and TRBJ2-3; 7 nucleotides match TRBD2. V dropped 0 bases and J dropped 1; count of bases not matched to a gene: 1. The CDR3 is 15 residues long. CDR1 is SGHTA, CDR2 FQGTGA, per germline. The CDR3 DNA follows: TGTGCCAGCAGCTTAACAGCGGGGCGCACAGATACGCAGTATTTT. As protein: CASSLTAGRTDTQYF.

The chain joins TRBV2 to TRBJ1-2; no reliable D call. Trimming removed 5 bases from V and 0 bases from J, with 10 bases in between. Germline CDR1 is SNHLY and CDR2 is FYNNEI. There are 14 residues in the CDR3. The CDR3 protein is CASSLHFSNYGYTF. CDR3 nucleotide sequence: TGTGCCAGCAGTTTGCACTTTTCTAACTATGGCTACACCTTC.

CDR3 DNA: TGTGCCAGCAGAAGAGACAGGGACACCGGGGAGCTGTTTTTT. Translated, it gives CASRRDRDTGELFF. The chain has TRBV6-5 and TRBJ2-2; 7 bases line up with TRBD1. The J segment lost 3 bases and the V segment lost 6 bases, leaving 4 bases of the junction unmatched. CDR1 is MNHEY, CDR2 SVGAGI, per germline. The CDR3 spans 14 residues.

V gene TRBV7-9 combines with J gene TRBJ1-3; 8 bases are a match to TRBD1. Germline lookup yields CDR1 SEHNR and CDR2 FQNEAQ (reference sequence). The CDR3 is 13 residues long. Trimming cost V 7 bases and J 9 bases; bases outside gene matches: 8. This chain's CDR3 is CASTLDRGGTIYF. The CDR3 DNA reads as TGTGCCAGCACCCTCGACAGGGGAGGCACCATATATTTT.

Written as DNA, the CDR3 is TGCGCCAGCAGCCAAGGGACGCAAGAGACCCAGTACTTC. Translation gives CASSQGTQETQYF. The chain is built from TRBV4-1 and TRBJ2-5; D is undetermined. The ends were cut back, 1 base at V and 2 bases at J, with 5 bases in the middle. The CDR3 contains 13 residues. CDR1 MGHRA and CDR2 YSYEKL come from the germline V gene.

This chain links TRBV4-1 with TRBJ2-4, with a tentative D call TRBD1 (5 bases). There are 17 residues in the CDR3. In germline, CDR1 is MGHRA, CDR2 YSYEKL. Trimming pared 1 base from V and 3 bases from J, leaving 16 bases between. Here the CDR3 DNA reads TGCGCCAGCAGCCAAGGGGGCCAGGGTCAGGTCAAAAACATTCAGTACTTC. Translated: CASSQGGQGQVKNIQYF.

The rearrangement links TRBV4-2 to TRBJ2-3; the D gene is possibly TRBD1 (6 bases). Between the trimmed V and J ends, which lost 1 base and 2 bases, there was a span of 13 bases. The CDR3 covers 16 residues. Germline CDR1 reads LGHNA; CDR2 reads YNFKEQ. In DNA, the CDR3 is TGTGCCAGCAGCCAAGTTTCCCGGGACAACACAGATACGCAGTATTTT. It translates to CASSQVSRDNTDTQYF.

The rearrangement uses TRBV2 and TRBJ2-1, with 7 bases identical to TRBD1. Germline CDR1 SNHLY, CDR2 FYNNEI. V lost 4 bases to trimming and J lost 7 bases; unmatched junction nucleotides: 10. The CDR3 totals 15 residues. The CDR3: CASSVNPGGINEQFF. In nucleotides, the CDR3 is TGTGCCAGCAGTGTCAACCCAGGGGGAATAAATGAGCAGTTCTTC.

The chain couples TRBV12-3 or TRBV12-4 to TRBJ1-5; D gene ambiguous. The CDR3 extends over 12 amino acids. Trimming took off 3 bases at V and 8 bases at J, with 8 bases between the two ends. The CDR3 protein is CASSFLLEPQHF. CDR3 nucleotides: TGTGCCAGCAGTTTCCTCCTCGAGCCCCAGCATTTT.

The genes are TRBV5-1 and TRBJ2-1; 7 bases agree with TRBD1. The CDR3 length is 15 residues. Germline V gene lookup returns CDR1 SGHRS and CDR2 YFSETQ. V was pared by 0 bases and J by 9 bases, with 9 bases of the junction left unmatched. The CDR3 nucleotides are TGCGCCAGCAGCTTGGTCGGGGACAGCCGAAGTGAGCAGTTCTTC. Its translation is CASSLVGDSRSEQFF.

The rearrangement links TRBV18 to TRBJ2-7; the D call may be TRBD1 or TRBD2 (6 bases each). The germline V gene encodes CDR1 KGHSH and CDR2 LQKENI. The CDR3 runs to 16 residues. With 1 base removed from V and 2 bases from J, the gap between germline ends came to 15 bases. CDR3 DNA sequence: TGTGCCAGCTCACCACAGGGGGGACCGGGGGCCTACGAGCAGTACTTC. This encodes CASSPQGGPGAYEQYF.

The chain is built from TRBV20-1 and TRBJ1-1; TRBD1 agrees at 7 bases. The ends lost 4 bases at V and 0 bases at J; junction bases unmatched: 5. The CDR3 totals 14 residues. Germline CDR1 and CDR2: DFQATT and SNEGSKA (reference sequence). The DNA for the CDR3 is TGCAGTGCTAAGCCGGGACAGTTGAACACTGAAGCTTTCTTT. Residues: CSAKPGQLNTEAFF.

The chain recombines TRBV20-1 with TRBJ1-3; D is undetermined. Trimming removed 0 bases at V and 6 bases at J, with 12 bases between. There are 14 residues in the CDR3. Germline-derived CDR1 and CDR2 are DFQATT and SNEGSKA (reference sequence). In DNA, the CDR3 is TGCAGTGCTAGAGATCCGAGTAAAGTAAACACCATATATTTT. Translation gives CSARDPSKVNTIYF.

The J gene is TRBJ1-4, the V gene TRBV12-3 or TRBV12-4; tentatively, D is TRBD1 (5 bases). V lost 5 bases to trimming and J lost 3 bases, with 13 bases between them. This CDR3 comprises 15 residues. CDR3 residues: CASSVSRGANEKLFF. CDR3 nucleotide sequence: TGTGCCAGCAGTGTCTCTCGGGGGGCTAATGAAAAACTGTTTTTT.

The chain links TRBV30 to TRBJ2-1; D may be TRBD2 (5 bases). The CDR3 covers 15 residues. V was cut by 3 bases and J by 7 bases, with 19 bases left in between. Per the germline V gene, CDR1 is GTSNPN and CDR2 is SVGIG (reference sequence). The CDR3 is CAWRTDYGLRNEQFF. CDR3 in DNA: TGTGCCTGGAGGACTGACTACGGTCTGAGGAATGAGCAGTTCTTC.

The rearrangement uses TRBV9 and TRBJ1-6; D gene ambiguous. The CDR3 consists of 13 residues. Trimming took 0 bases from V and 7 from J, leaving 5 bases between them. Per germline, CDR1 SGDLS and CDR2 YYNGEE. The CDR3 nucleotides read TGTGCCAGCAGCGTAGAGTCAAATTCACCCCTCCACTTT. Protein: CASSVESNSPLHF. The entire variable domain, with the rest obtained from reference TRBV9 and TRBJ1-6, is as follows: DSGVTQTPKHLITATGQRVTLRCSPRSGDLSVYWYQQSLDQGLQFLIQYYNGEERAKGNILERFSAQQFPDLHSELNLSSLELGDSALYFCASSVESNSPLHFGNGTRLTVT.

The gene calls are TRBV7-3 and TRBJ2-1, with 9 nucleotides matching TRBD1. This CDR3 is built from 17 residues. Germline V gene data show CDR1 as SGHTA and CDR2 as FQGTGA. V lost 4 bases, J lost 7 bases, and 14 bases stayed unmatched. The CDR3 bases are TGTGCCAGCAGCTCACAAGCGCGGGGACAGGGCACGAATGAGCAGTTCTTC. Its translation is CASSSQARGQGTNEQFF.

The J gene is TRBJ2-7, the V gene TRBV10-3; 8 nucleotides agree with TRBD1. CDR3 size: 15 residues. The germline CDR1 and CDR2 sequences are ENHRY and SYGVKD. Losses at the gene ends were 2 bases for V and 2 bases for J; bases not matched to a gene: 5. The CDR3 DNA reads TGTGCCATCAGTGAGGAGACAGGGGTAACCTACGAGCAGTACTTC. This encodes CAISEETGVTYEQYF.

The chain has TRBV3-1 and TRBJ2-1; D not resolved. CDR3 length: 13 amino acids. V gave up 2 bases and J gave up 8 bases, with 10 bases separating them. CDR1 and CDR2 (germline): LGHDT, YNNKEL (reference sequence). The CDR3 region is CASSQPKVYEQFF. For the CDR3, the DNA is TGTGCCAGCAGCCAACCCAAGGTATATGAGCAGTTCTTC.

As regards this clonotype: The junction departs from germline at one end; a sequencing error may be responsible. The chain links TRBV7-7 to TRBJ2-7, with a possible D match to TRBD2 (5 bases). This CDR3 has 13 amino acids. Germline values: CDR1 SSHAT, CDR2 FNYEAQ (reference sequence). The CDR3 coding sequence is TGTGCTAGCAGCCCCGGCGCGGGTTGGGAGCAGTACTTC. It encodes CASSPGAGWEQYF.